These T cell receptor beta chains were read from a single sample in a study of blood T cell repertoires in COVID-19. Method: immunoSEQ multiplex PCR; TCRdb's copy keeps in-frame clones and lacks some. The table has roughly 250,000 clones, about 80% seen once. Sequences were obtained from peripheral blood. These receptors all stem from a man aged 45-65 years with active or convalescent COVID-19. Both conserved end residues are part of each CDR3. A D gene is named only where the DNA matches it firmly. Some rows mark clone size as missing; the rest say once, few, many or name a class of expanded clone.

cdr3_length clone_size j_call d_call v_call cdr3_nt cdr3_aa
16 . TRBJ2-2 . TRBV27 TGTGCCAGCAGTTCAAGCAAAGCGCACTCCACCGGGGAGCTGTTTTTT CASSSSKAHSTGELFF
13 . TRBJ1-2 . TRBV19 TGTGCCAGTAGTATAGCGGACATTCATGGCTACACCTTC CASSIADIHGYTF
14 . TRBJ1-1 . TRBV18 TGTGCCAGCTCACCAGAGCAGGGGAACACTGAAGCTTTCTTT CASSPEQGNTEAFF
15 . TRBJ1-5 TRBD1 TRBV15 TGTGCCACCAGCAGGGCAGACAGGGCTCTTCAGCCCCAGCATTTT CATSRADRALQPQHF
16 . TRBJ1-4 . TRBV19 TGTGCCAGTAGGTCACAGGGACCAGCAACTAATGAAAAACTGTTTTTT CASRSQGPATNEKLFF
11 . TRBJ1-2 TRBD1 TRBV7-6 TGTGCCAGCAGCCAGGGGGGAGGCTACACCTTC CASSQGGGYTF
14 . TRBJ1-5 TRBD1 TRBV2 TGTGCCAGCAGTGAAGGACAGGGAAGCCAGCCCCAGCATTTT CASSEGQGSQPQHF
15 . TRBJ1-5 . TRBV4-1 TGCGCCAGCAGCCAAACAGGGCTGAGCAATCAGCCCCAGCATTTT CASSQTGLSNQPQHF
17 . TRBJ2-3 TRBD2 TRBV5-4 TGTGCCAGCAGCCCCCGGGGGGGACTAGCGGGGGCCGATACGCAGTATTTT CASSPRGGLAGADTQYF
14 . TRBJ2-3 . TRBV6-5 TGTGCCAGCAGTTACTCGGAGGGGACAGATACGCAGTATTTT CASSYSEGTDTQYF
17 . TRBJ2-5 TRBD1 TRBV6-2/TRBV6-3 TGTGCCAGCAGTTGGAATCAACCCGGGACAGGGGGAGAGACCCAGTACTTC CASSWNQPGTGGETQYF
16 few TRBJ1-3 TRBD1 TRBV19 TGTGCCAGTAGTATCAGGGACAGAAGGCCCGGAAACACCATATATTTT CASSIRDRRPGNTIYF
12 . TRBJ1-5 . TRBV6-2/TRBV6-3 TGTGCCAGCAGTACTCCATTGAAGCCCCAGCATTTT CASSTPLKPQHF
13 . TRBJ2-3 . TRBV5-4 TGTGCCAGCAGCTTGGGAGAGGAGCGCCTTGGGTATTTT CASSLGEERLGYF
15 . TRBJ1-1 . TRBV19 TGTGCCAGCCAAGCCGGTGGGGGCTGGAGCACTGAAGCTTTCTTT CASQAGGGWSTEAFF
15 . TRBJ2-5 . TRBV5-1 TGCGCCAGCACCAATGGCGGGCAGTACCAAGAGACCCAGTACTTC CASTNGGQYQETQYF
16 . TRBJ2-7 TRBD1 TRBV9 TGTGCCAGCAGCGCCGGGGACAGGTTTGGGACCTACGAGCAGTACTTC CASSAGDRFGTYEQYF
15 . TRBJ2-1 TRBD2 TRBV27 TGTGCCAGCACGCTAGCGGGGGGTTCAGGGAGTGAGCAGTTCTTC CASTLAGGSGSEQFF
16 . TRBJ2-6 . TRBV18 TGTGCCAGCTCACCATCGAGGACAGCTGGGGCCAACGTCCTGACTTTC CASSPSRTAGANVLTF
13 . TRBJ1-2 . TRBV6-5 TGTGCCAGTAGGGTAGATAGGGGGGGTGGCTACACCTTC CASRVDRGGGYTF
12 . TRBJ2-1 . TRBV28 TGTGCCAGCAGTCCAAGACTCAATGAGCAGTTCTTC CASSPRLNEQFF
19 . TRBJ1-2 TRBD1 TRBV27 TGTGCCAGCAGTTTAAGGGTCTCGGGGACAGGGGGGGTATCCTATGGCTACACCTTC CASSLRVSGTGGVSYGYTF
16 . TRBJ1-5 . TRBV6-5 TGTGCCAGCAGTTTCCAGGGTTTGAGGAGCAATCAGCCCCAGCATTTT CASSFQGLRSNQPQHF
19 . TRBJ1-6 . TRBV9 TGTGCCAGCAGCGATGACCCCGGTATTAGGAGCTCCTATAATTCACCCCTCCACTTT CASSDDPGIRSSYNSPLHF
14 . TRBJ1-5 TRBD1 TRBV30 TGTGCCTGGAGTGCACAGGGGAGCAATCAGCCCCAGCATTTT CAWSAQGSNQPQHF
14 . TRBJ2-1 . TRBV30 TGTGCCTGGACTCGGCAGGGGATAAACAATGAGCAGTTCTTC CAWTRQGINNEQFF
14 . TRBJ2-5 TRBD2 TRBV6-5 TGTGCCAGCACGGCTAGCGGGGAACAAGAGACCCAGTACTTC CASTASGEQETQYF
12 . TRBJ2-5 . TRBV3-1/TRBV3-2 TGTGCCAGCAGCCGGGACATAGAGACCCAGTACTTC CASSRDIETQYF
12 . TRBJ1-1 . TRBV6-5 TGTGCCAGCAGGTGGACAGTAGGTGAGGCTTTCTTT CASRWTVGEAFF
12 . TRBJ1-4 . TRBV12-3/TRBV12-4 TGTGCCAGCAGTTTTTTACGCGGAAAACTGTTTTTT CASSFLRGKLFF
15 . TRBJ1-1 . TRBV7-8 TGTGCCAGCAGCTCACCTCAGGGGCTAGACACTGAAGCTTTCTTT CASSSPQGLDTEAFF
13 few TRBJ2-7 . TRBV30 TGTGCCTGGAGTGTATCGGCGCCCGGGGAGCAGTACTTC CAWSVSAPGEQYF
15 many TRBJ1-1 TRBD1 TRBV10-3 TGTGCCATCAGACAGACAGGGGGCGGTAGTACTGAAGCTTTCTTT CAIRQTGGGSTEAFF
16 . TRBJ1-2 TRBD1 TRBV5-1 TGCGCCAGCAGCTTGTCAGGGCCGGGGACAGGGGGAGGCTACACCTTC CASSLSGPGTGGGYTF
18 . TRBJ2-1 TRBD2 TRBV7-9 TGTGCCAGCAGAGACGGACTAGCGGGGGACCTTACCTACAATGAGCAGTTCTTC CASRDGLAGDLTYNEQFF
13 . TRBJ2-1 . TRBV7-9 TGTGCCAGCAGCTTGCAGGGCGTCAATGAGCAGTTCTTC CASSLQGVNEQFF
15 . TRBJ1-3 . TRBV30 TGTGCCTGGAGCCATGGACAGATCTCTGGAAACACCATATATTTT CAWSHGQISGNTIYF
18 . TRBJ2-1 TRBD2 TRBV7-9 TGTGCCAGCAGCAAGCGGCTAGCGGGGGGCCCCTCCTACAATGAGCAGTTCTTC CASSKRLAGGPSYNEQFF
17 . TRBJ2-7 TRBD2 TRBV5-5 TGTGCCAGCAGCTTGGCTAGCGGGGGGTCCATGAACTACGAGCAGTACTTC CASSLASGGSMNYEQYF
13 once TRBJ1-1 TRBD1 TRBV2 TGTGCCAGCAGTGTGGCAGGGGGGTATGAAGCTTTCTTT CASSVAGGYEAFF
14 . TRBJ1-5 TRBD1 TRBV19 TGTGCCAGTAGCCTCCACAGGGGCGGGCAGCCCCAGCATTTT CASSLHRGGQPQHF
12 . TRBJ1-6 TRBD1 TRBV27 TGTGCCAGGGACGGACAGGGTTCCCCCCTCCACTTT CARDGQGSPLHF
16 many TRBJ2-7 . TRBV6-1 TGTGCCAGCAGTGAATTGGGGGGGACATTGGCCTACGAGCAGTACTTC CASSELGGTLAYEQYF
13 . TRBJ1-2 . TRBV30 TGTGCCTGGAGTGTATCAGAAAACTATGGCTACACCTTC CAWSVSENYGYTF
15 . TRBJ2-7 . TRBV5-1 TGCGCCAGCAGCTTCTTTCCCGAGGTGTCTTACGAGCAGTACTTC CASSFFPEVSYEQYF
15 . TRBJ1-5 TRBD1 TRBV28 TGTGCCAGCAGTGGGGGGACAGGCCTTAATCAGCCCCAGCATTTT CASSGGTGLNQPQHF
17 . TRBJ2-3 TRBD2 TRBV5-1 TGCGCCAGCAGCTTGGGGACTAGCGGGGGGAAAACAGATACGCAGTATTTT CASSLGTSGGKTDTQYF
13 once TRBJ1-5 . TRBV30 TGTGCCTGGAGTGTAGGGGCAGGGCGGCCCCAGCATTTT CAWSVGAGRPQHF
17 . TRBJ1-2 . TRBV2 TGTGCCAGCACCAGAGGGTCGCAGGGGTATAATGGCTATGGCTACACCTTC CASTRGSQGYNGYGYTF
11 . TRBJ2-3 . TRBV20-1 TGCAGTGCGCGGAGACCAGATACGCAGTATTTT CSARRPDTQYF
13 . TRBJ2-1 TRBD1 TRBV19 TGTGCCAGTAGTTTCACAGGGGGCCCTGAGCAGTTCTTC CASSFTGGPEQFF
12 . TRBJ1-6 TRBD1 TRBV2 TGTGCCAGCAAACCGGGACAGGGTCCCCTCCACTTT CASKPGQGPLHF
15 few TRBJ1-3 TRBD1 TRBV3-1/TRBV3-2 TGTGCCAGCATGGGGGGACAGTACTCTGGAAACACCATATATTTT CASMGGQYSGNTIYF
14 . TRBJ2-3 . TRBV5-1 TGCGCCAGCAGCTTGGGGACTAGCACAGATACGCAGTATTTT CASSLGTSTDTQYF
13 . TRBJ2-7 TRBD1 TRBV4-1 TGCGCCAGCAGCTGGGACAGGGGCTACGAGCAGTACTTC CASSWDRGYEQYF
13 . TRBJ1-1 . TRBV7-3 TGTGCCAGCAGCTTAGAAGCGAACACTGAAGCTTTCTTT CASSLEANTEAFF
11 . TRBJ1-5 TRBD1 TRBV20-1 TGCAGTGCTAGAGTGGGACAGTGGCAGCATTTT CSARVGQWQHF
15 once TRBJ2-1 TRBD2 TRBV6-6 TGTGCCAGTTTCGGGAGGGGCAGGGGTAACAATGAGCAGTTCTTC CASFGRGRGNNEQFF
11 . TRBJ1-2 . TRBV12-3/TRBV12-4 TGTGCCAGCAGTTCGGGGAGTGGCTACACCTTC CASSSGSGYTF
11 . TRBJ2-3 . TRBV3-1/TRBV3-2 TGTGCCGCTGCAGGGTCAGATACGCAGTATTTC CAAAGSDTQYF